A single sample gave rise to the 22 T cell receptor beta chains below, sequenced in a study of cytomegalovirus exposure and HLA in healthy donors. 60 Vbeta and 13 Jbeta primers were used in PCR. Assay used: immunoSEQ multiplex PCR; TCRdb lists only in-frame clones, some missing. Here the sample spans about 200,000 clones, 65% to 85% being singletons. The specimen was PBMCs. These receptors were taken from a man aged 50 to 60 in good health and CMV-seronegative.

The V and J genes are TRBV6-6 and TRBJ2-5, with D perhaps matching TRBD1 (5 bases). The DNA matches TRBJ2-7 better at its end, which makes the J call doubtful. Germline assignment: CDR1 MNHNY and CDR2 SVGAGI (reference sequence). This CDR3 contains 15 residues. CDR3 residues: CASSYSARVVYEQYF. In DNA form, the CDR3 reads TGTGCCAGCAGTTACTCGGCCAGGGTCGTCTACGAGCAGTACTTC.

The rearrangement uses TRBV5-1 and TRBJ2-5, with a weak D call TRBD2 (5 bases). Trimming took 0 bases from V and 0 from J, leaving 9 bases between them. The CDR3 has 15 amino acids. Germline V gene lookup returns CDR1 SGHRS and CDR2 YFSETQ. The CDR3 nucleotides read TGCGCCAGCAGCTTGGCGGGCGGGTACCAAGAGACCCAGTACTTC. This codes for CASSLAGGYQETQYF.

The chain has TRBV30 and TRBJ2-3, with D uncertain. V lost 3 bases, J lost 0 bases, and 4 bases lay in between. Per the germline V gene, CDR1 is GTSNPN and CDR2 is SVGIG (reference sequence). CDR3 length equals 12 residues. The CDR3 region has the DNA TGTGCCTGGAGGGCTAGCACAGATACGCAGTATTTT. Its translation: CAWRASTDTQYF.

In this sample, this clone turned up once. The gene calls are TRBV5-6 and TRBJ2-5, with D perhaps TRBD1 (6 bases). The CDR3 contains 13 residues. The germline V gene encodes CDR1 SGHDT and CDR2 YYEEEE. V was pared by 4 bases and J by 2 bases, with 9 bases between. The CDR3 protein is CASSETGQETQYF. CDR3 DNA sequence: TGTGCCAGCAGCGAAACAGGGCAAGAGACCCAGTACTTC.

In its sample, this clone was seen a few times. This chain links TRBV28 with TRBJ2-1, with a tentative D call TRBD2 (6 bases). V was trimmed by 5 bases and J by 8 bases, leaving 13 bases between them. The CDR3 runs to 13 residues. In germline, CDR1 is MDHEN, CDR2 SYDVKM. CDR3 coding DNA: TGTGCCAGCAGTGTAGCCTCGGGGGATGAGCAGTTCTTC. It specifies CASSVASGDEQFF.

The chain links TRBV11-2 to TRBJ2-7, with 7 positions matching TRBD2. With 3 bases clipped from V and 3 bases from J, the junction kept 8 bases outside the gene matches. Germline values: CDR1 SGHAT, CDR2 FQNNGV. CDR3 length: 15 residues. The CDR3 loop reads CASSLMSGTYYEQYF. CDR3 in DNA: TGTGCCAGCAGCTTGATGAGCGGGACTTACTACGAGCAGTACTTC.

The genes are TRBV5-1 and TRBJ2-1; 7 bases line up with TRBD2. Trimming at V came to 4 bases and at J to 3 bases, leaving 13 bases not matched to a gene. CDR1 and CDR2 (germline): SGHRS, YFSETQ. This CDR3 region has 17 residues. The CDR3 DNA follows: TGCGCCAGCAGCCCGGGAGGTTTGGCAGGATACTACAATGAGCAGTTCTTC. The encoded protein is CASSPGGLAGYYNEQFF.

A few counts support this clone. The chain uses TRBV30 and TRBJ2-1, with TRBD2 identical over 10 bases. The CDR3 sequence is 17 residues long. With V trimmed by 1 base and J by 1 base, 7 bases remained unmatched. Germline CDR1 GTSNPN, CDR2 SVGIG (reference sequence). Here the CDR3 DNA reads TGTGCCTGGAGTGGGTGGGGGACTAGCGATTCCTACAATGAGCAGTTCTTC. Translating gives CAWSGWGTSDSYNEQFF.

The V call is TRBV5-4, the J call TRBJ2-7; 10 bases fit TRBD1. CDR3 length equals 15 residues. The V gene end was trimmed by 2 bases and the J gene end by 4 bases; junction bases not matched to a gene: 6. CDR1 and CDR2 from the germline V gene are SGHNT and YYREEE (reference sequence). The CDR3 DNA follows: TGTGCCAGCAGCTTACCCGGGACAGGGGTATACGAGCAGTACTTC. Translation: CASSLPGTGVYEQYF.

J is TRBJ1-4 and V is TRBV4-1; D unclear. Germline V lookup: CDR1 MGHRA, CDR2 YSYEKL. The CDR3 loop spans 13 amino acids. Trimming left V 3 bases short and J 8 bases short, with 10 bases between. The CDR3 nucleotides read TGCGCCAGCAGCCAGGGCAGAGGGGAAAAACTGTTTTTT. Its translation is CASSQGRGEKLFF.

The chain carries TRBV7-9 and TRBJ1-2; 9 positions match TRBD1. The CDR3 is 18 amino acids. With 5 bases clipped from V and 4 bases from J, the junction kept 17 bases outside the gene matches. In germline, CDR1 is SEHNR, CDR2 FQNEAQ (reference sequence). CDR3 bases: TGTGCCAGCAGCCACCCCGGGGACAGGGCGGGTAAGGCCTATGGCTACACCTTC. Protein sequence: CASSHPGDRAGKAYGYTF.

This clone was observed once. CDR3 DNA: TGTGCCAGCAGCTTACCCGGGACAGGGGTTTCACCCCTCCACTTT. Encoded protein: CASSLPGTGVSPLHF. The chain employs TRBV11-2 and TRBJ1-6; the match to TRBD1 covers 10 bases. The CDR3 runs 15 residues. Trimming removed 2 bases from V and 9 bases from J; junction bases left unmatched: 4. Germline CDR1 reads SGHAT; CDR2 reads FQNNGV.

The V and J genes are TRBV27 and TRBJ1-1, with TRBD1 matching 9 bases. CDR3 length: 15 residues. V shed 3 bases and J 6 bases; nucleotides not matched to a gene: 8. CDR1 and CDR2 from the germline V gene are MNHEY and SMNVEV (reference sequence). In nucleotides, the CDR3 is TGTGCCAGCAGTTTTAACAGGGGGCCAGGCCCTGAAGCTTTCTTT. It translates to CASSFNRGPGPEAFF.

The chain combines TRBV7-3 with TRBJ1-6; the D gene is possibly TRBD1 (6 bases). V dropped 4 bases and J dropped 7 bases, with 11 bases sitting between them. Germline lookup yields CDR1 SGHTA and CDR2 FQGTGA. This CDR3 is built from 14 residues. The CDR3: CASSSTGPNSPLHF. CDR3 in DNA: TGTGCCAGCAGCTCTACAGGGCCCAATTCACCCCTCCACTTT.

The genes are TRBV4-1 and TRBJ2-1; weak D call: TRBD2 (5 bases). Per the germline V gene, CDR1 is MGHRA and CDR2 is YSYEKL. V gave up 1 base and J gave up 8 bases, with 9 bases separating them. The CDR3 spans 13 residues. CDR3 bases: TGCGCCAGCAGCCAAGGTTTGGGAGATGAGCAGTTCTTC. Amino acid sequence: CASSQGLGDEQFF.

CDR3 nucleotide sequence: TGTGCCAGCAGCTTAGATCGGACAGAGATTTACGAGCAGTACTTC. Protein product: CASSLDRTEIYEQYF. The rearrangement uses TRBV11-2 and TRBJ2-7; tentatively, D is TRBD1 (6 bases). The CDR3 sequence is 15 residues long. V gave up 0 bases and J gave up 4 bases, with 13 bases separating them. Per the germline V gene, CDR1 is SGHAT and CDR2 is FQNNGV.

The V call is TRBV15, the J call TRBJ1-5, with D maybe TRBD1 (5 bases). Germline values: CDR1 LNHNV, CDR2 YYDKDF (reference sequence). This CDR3 region has 16 residues. V was shortened by 4 bases and J by 4 bases, with 17 bases between the two germline ends. CDR3 amino acids: CATSTPPGVWNQPQHF. Here the CDR3 DNA reads TGTGCCACCAGCACGCCCCCGGGGGTTTGGAATCAGCCCCAGCATTTT.

This chain joins TRBV30 and TRBJ2-7; no clear D. V lost 0 bases to trimming and J lost 2 bases, with 5 bases between them. CDR1 and CDR2 (germline): GTSNPN, SVGIG (reference sequence). There are 12 residues in the CDR3. The CDR3 sequence is CAWSVQAYEQYF. CDR3 in DNA: TGTGCCTGGAGTGTCCAGGCCTACGAGCAGTACTTC.

This clone was observed a few times. The chain is built from TRBV5-1 and TRBJ1-5; weak D call: TRBD1 (5 bases). The V end lost 0 bases, the J end lost 5 bases, and 9 bases lay between the germline ends. Germline CDR1 is SGHRS and CDR2 is YFSETQ. CDR3 length: 14 amino acids. CDR3 nucleotides: TGCGCCAGCAGCTTGGATCTGGGGCATCAGCCCCAGCATTTT. It specifies CASSLDLGHQPQHF.

The rearrangement joins TRBV7-9 to TRBJ2-1; 11 nucleotides line up with TRBD2. Germline lookup yields CDR1 SEHNR and CDR2 FQNEAQ (reference sequence). Trimming at V came to 6 bases and at J to 2 bases, leaving 9 bases not matched to a gene. The CDR3 is 17 residues long. CDR3 coding DNA: TGTGCCAGCAGTCCTCGGACTAGCGGGTACGCCTACAATGAGCAGTTCTTC. Its protein is CASSPRTSGYAYNEQFF.

The rearrangement uses TRBV11-2 and TRBJ2-1; D gene uncertain. Germline lookup yields CDR1 SGHAT and CDR2 FQNNGV. CDR3 length equals 11 residues. V lost 4 bases, J lost 5 bases, and 3 bases lay in between. DNA for the CDR3: TGTGCCAGCAGCTACAACAATGAGCAGTTCTTC. Protein product: CASSYNNEQFF.

This clone was detected once. The CDR3: CASSFDRGNTEAFF. CDR3 DNA sequence: TGTGCCAGCAGCTTTGACAGGGGAAACACTGAAGCTTTCTTT. The V and J genes are TRBV5-4 and TRBJ1-1; 8 bases fit TRBD1. Germline V lookup: CDR1 SGHNT, CDR2 YYREEE (reference sequence). CDR3 length: 14 amino acids. Trimming took 2 bases from V and 2 from J; bases not matched to a gene: 2.